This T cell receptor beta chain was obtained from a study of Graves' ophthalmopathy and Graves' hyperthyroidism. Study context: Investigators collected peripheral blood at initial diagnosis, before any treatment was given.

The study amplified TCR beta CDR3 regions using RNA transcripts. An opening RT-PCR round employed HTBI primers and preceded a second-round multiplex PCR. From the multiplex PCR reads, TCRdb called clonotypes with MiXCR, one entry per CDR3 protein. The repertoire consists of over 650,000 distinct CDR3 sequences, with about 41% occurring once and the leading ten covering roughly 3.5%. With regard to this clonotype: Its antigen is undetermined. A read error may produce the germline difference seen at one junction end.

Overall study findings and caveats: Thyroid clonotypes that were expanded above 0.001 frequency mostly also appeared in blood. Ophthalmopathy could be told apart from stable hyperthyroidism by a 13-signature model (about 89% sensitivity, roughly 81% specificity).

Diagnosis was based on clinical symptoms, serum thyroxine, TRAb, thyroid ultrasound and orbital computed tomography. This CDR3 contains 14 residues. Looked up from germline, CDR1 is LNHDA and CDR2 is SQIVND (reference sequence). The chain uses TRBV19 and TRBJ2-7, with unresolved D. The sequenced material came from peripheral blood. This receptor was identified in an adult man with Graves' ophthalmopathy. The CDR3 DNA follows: TGTGCCAGTAGTATAAGCTTTAGCTCCTACGAGCGGTACTTC. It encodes CASSISFSSYERYF.